This is a list of T cell receptor beta chains from one sample in a study of cytomegalovirus exposure and HLA in healthy donors. The table came from immunoSEQ multiplex PCR; TCRdb's copy has only in-frame clones and leaves some out. The sample lists around 170,000 clones, roughly 78% occurring once. Sequencing was performed on PBMCs. These receptors were collected from a woman aged 40 to 50 in good health and CMV-seronegative. The CDR3 runs from the conserved cysteine through the conserved F or W. A D gene is named only where the DNA matches it firmly. Only part of the rows carry a size: once, few, many, or a class if the clone is expanded.

J gene,V gene,clone size,D gene,CDR3 DNA,CDR3 protein
TRBJ2-1,TRBV4-2,.,.,TGTGCCAGCAGCCAAGGAGAGCGGAGATACAATGAGCAGTTCTTC,CASSQGERRYNEQFF
TRBJ2-5,TRBV5-1,.,TRBD2,TGCGCCAGCAGCTTGGAGGCCCCCGGGACTAGCGGAACGACCCAGTACTTC,CASSLEAPGTSGTTQYF
TRBJ2-3,TRBV28,.,TRBD1,TGTGCCAGCAGTTCCAGAAGGGACAGGGGACCGTTCACAGATACGCAGTATTTT,CASSSRRDRGPFTDTQYF
TRBJ1-2,TRBV5-4,.,.,TGTGCCAGCAGCTTGGAAGGGGCCACGATCGGCTACACCTTC,CASSLEGATIGYTF
TRBJ2-2,TRBV11-3,.,.,TGTGCCAGCAGCACGACCAGATGGGCCCCGAACACCGGGGAGCTGTTTTTT,CASSTTRWAPNTGELFF
TRBJ1-6,TRBV30,.,TRBD1,TGTGCCTGGAGTGTTGGGCCCCTGACAGGGAGCTCCTATAATTCACCCCTCCACTTT,CAWSVGPLTGSSYNSPLHF
TRBJ1-2,TRBV9,.,.,TGTGCCAGCAGCTTCGCGGGTGGAGGGCCCTTTGGCTACACCTTC,CASSFAGGGPFGYTF
TRBJ2-2,TRBV5-4,.,.,TGTGCCAGCAGTTTAGGGGGAAACACCGGGGAGCTGTTTTTT,CASSLGGNTGELFF
TRBJ2-7,TRBV4-1,.,TRBD2,TGCGCCAGCAGCCAAGCGGGGGGAGGCCTAGTCAGAACCTACGAGCAGTACTTC,CASSQAGGGLVRTYEQYF
TRBJ2-3,TRBV11-3,once,.,TGTGCCAGCAGCCAGGGGGGACCCACAGATACGCAGTATTTT,CASSQGGPTDTQYF
TRBJ1-2,TRBV7-9,few,.,TGTGCCAGCAGCTTAGGGGACTTACACTATGGCTACACCTTC,CASSLGDLHYGYTF
TRBJ2-5,TRBV4-1,once,.,TGCGCCAGCAGCCAAGAAGGGAGTTTAGAGACCCAGTACTTC,CASSQEGSLETQYF
TRBJ2-6,TRBV7-8,.,.,TGTGCCAGCAGCCTATGGGTGCCAGGTCGGAATAAGGTCTCTGGGGCCAACGTCCTGACTTTC,CASSLWVPGRNKVSGANVLTF
TRBJ1-1,TRBV5-1,.,TRBD1,TGCGCCAGCAACTTTAGGGACAGCGGGACTGAAGCTTTCTTT,CASNFRDSGTEAFF
TRBJ2-7,TRBV6-5,few,TRBD1,TGTGCCAGCAGTCTACAGGGGCGGGACGAGCAGTACTTC,CASSLQGRDEQYF
TRBJ2-7,TRBV27,.,.,TGTGCCAGCACCCCAAGATCAGGTTTCAACGAGCAGTACTTC,CASTPRSGFNEQYF
TRBJ1-1,TRBV4-1,.,TRBD1,TGCGCCAGCAGCCAAGTCAGCCGGGACAGGGGTAGCGAAGCTTTCTTT,CASSQVSRDRGSEAFF
TRBJ1-3,TRBV2,once,.,TGTGCCAGCAGTGCTCGGACGGGGGTTGGAAACACCATATATTTT,CASSARTGVGNTIYF
TRBJ2-3,TRBV2,.,TRBD2,TGTGCCAGCAGAAGCGGGAGAACAGGGCCCGATAAGAAGGTGGCGACAGATACGCAGTATTTT,CASRSGRTGPDKKVATDTQYF
TRBJ1-5,TRBV6-1,.,.,TGTGCCAGCCAATTCGACAGCCGCAATCAGCCCCAGCATTTT,CASQFDSRNQPQHF
TRBJ1-5,TRBV7-2,once,TRBD1,TGTGCCAGCAGTCTAGGGGGGACAGCTTACAATCAGCCCCAGCATTTT,CASSLGGTAYNQPQHF
TRBJ2-1,TRBV6-5,few,TRBD1,TGTGCCAGCAGTTACGTAGGACAGGGGTCAGATGAGCAGTTCTTC,CASSYVGQGSDEQFF
TRBJ1-1,TRBV27,.,.,TGTGCCAGCAGTCCACAGGGTAACCTGAACACTGAAGCTTTCTTT,CASSPQGNLNTEAFF
TRBJ2-7,TRBV6-5,.,.,TGTGCCAGCAGTCCCAGCGTGTGGGGCCACGAGCAGTACTTC,CASSPSVWGHEQYF
TRBJ1-5,TRBV7-2,.,.,TGTGCCAGCAGCTTAGGGCAGGGTAGGTTTGGGCAGCCCCAGCATTTT,CASSLGQGRFGQPQHF
TRBJ2-7,TRBV28,.,TRBD1,TGTGCCAGCAGCCCCGGACAGGGTTACGAGCAGTACTTC,CASSPGQGYEQYF
TRBJ2-4,TRBV5-1,.,TRBD1,TGCGCCAGCAGCTTGGGGGACAGGGGGCGAGGCATTCAGTACTTC,CASSLGDRGRGIQYF
TRBJ2-5,TRBV4-1,.,TRBD2,TGCGCCAGCAGCCAAGAAGGGAGCGGGGGGGTGTTTGTGACCCAGTACTTC,CASSQEGSGGVFVTQYF
TRBJ1-1,TRBV5-4,.,.,TGTGCCAGCAGCTTGGCACAGGGTACTGAAGCTTTCTTT,CASSLAQGTEAFF
TRBJ1-1,TRBV7-2,.,TRBD1,TGTGCCAGCAGCACACAGGGGTATGCTGAAGCTTTCTTT,CASSTQGYAEAFF
TRBJ1-2,TRBV28,.,TRBD1,TGTGCGGGACAGGACCCGAACTATGGCTACACCTTC,CAGQDPNYGYTF
TRBJ1-2,TRBV7-2,.,.,TGTGCCAGCAGCTTAGAGCCCGGGAGTGGCAACTATGGCTACACCTTC,CASSLEPGSGNYGYTF
TRBJ1-1,TRBV29-1,.,.,TGCAGTGTGAAAGGGAGCACAGAAAGTTTCTTT,CSVKGSTESFF
TRBJ2-2,TRBV5-1,.,TRBD1,TGCGCCAGCAGCTTAGGGACAGGGAATACCGGGGAGCTGTTTTTT,CASSLGTGNTGELFF
TRBJ1-1,TRBV7-7,once,.,TGTGCTAGCAGCTTACGGGGGAACACTGAAGCTTTCTTT,CASSLRGNTEAFF
TRBJ2-5,TRBV5-4,few,.,TGTGCCAGCAGCTTGTCACAGGGACAAGAGACCCAGTACTTC,CASSLSQGQETQYF
TRBJ1-6,TRBV5-1,.,.,TGCGCCAGCAGCTTGGGCAGGCAGTCTAATTCACCCCTCCACTTT,CASSLGRQSNSPLHF
TRBJ2-1,TRBV14,.,TRBD1,TGTGCCAGCAAATGGACAGGGGGGGCCAATGAGCAGTTCTTC,CASKWTGGANEQFF
TRBJ1-4,TRBV6-5,.,TRBD1,TGTGCCAGCAGTTACGGGGGACAGGCTAATGAAAAACTGTTTTTT,CASSYGGQANEKLFF
TRBJ2-1,TRBV6-5,.,.,TGTGCCAGCAGTCGCATAGCGGCGGGCTACAATGAGCAGTTCTTC,CASSRIAAGYNEQFF
TRBJ1-3,TRBV18,once,TRBD1,TGTGCCAGCTCAACAGGGGCAGACCCCAACTCTGGAAACACCATATATTTT,CASSTGADPNSGNTIYF
TRBJ2-7,TRBV7-2,.,.,TGTGCCAGCATCCTGACGGACAGTTACGAGCAGTACTTC,CASILTDSYEQYF
TRBJ1-2,TRBV5-6,.,.,TGTGCCAGCAGCTTGGGGCAGGGCGCGAGCTACACCTTC,CASSLGQGASYTF
TRBJ2-3,TRBV10-2,.,TRBD2,TGCGCCAGCAGTGAGTTTGGGGGGGGGAGTGATACGCAGTATTTT,CASSEFGGGSDTQYF
TRBJ2-1,TRBV5-6,.,.,TGTGCCAGCAGCTTGGCGGGTGAGCAGTTCTTC,CASSLAGEQFF
TRBJ2-7,TRBV18,.,TRBD1,TGTGCCAGCTCATCCAGGGGGTCCCCCTACGAGCAGTACTTC,CASSSRGSPYEQYF
TRBJ2-1,TRBV4-1,.,.,TGCGCCAGCAGCCAAGATTGGGCGGGCACCCACAATGAGCAGTTCTTC,CASSQDWAGTHNEQFF
TRBJ1-2,TRBV6-1,.,.,TGTGCCAGCAGCTACAGGGAGGGGCTCTATGGCTACACCTTC,CASSYREGLYGYTF
TRBJ2-3,TRBV9,.,.,TGTGCCAGCAGCGTAGCTCCCACAGATACGCAGTATTTT,CASSVAPTDTQYF
TRBJ2-7,TRBV25-1,.,TRBD1,TGTGCCAGCAGGGGGCCAGGGACAGGGGGCTTGGGCGAGCAGTACTTC,CASRGPGTGGLGEQYF
TRBJ2-1,TRBV11-1,.,.,TGTGCCAGCAGCCGTGGGAGAGAGCAGTTCTTC,CASSRGREQFF
TRBJ2-3,TRBV7-9,.,.,TGTGCCGTAATCCCCGGGGTAGTCCCAGATACGCAGTATTTT,CAVIPGVVPDTQYF